This is a list of T cell receptor beta chains from one sample in a study of neurological immune-mediated disorders. TCRdb re-analysed the 5' RACE reads in MiXCR, keeping a single row per CDR3 protein. The sample lists roughly 45,000 distinct CDR3 sequences; 10% to 15% were seen once. The material sequenced was PBMCs. All receptors derive from a male donor with HTLV-1-associated myelopathy (HAM/TSP). Both conserved end residues are part of each CDR3. The D gene is left open where the match is weak. Expanded clones are given a class, and other clones once, few, many or no size at all.

clone_size j_call d_call v_call cdr3_nt cdr3_aa
many TRBJ2-1 TRBD2 TRBV20-1 TGCAGTGCTAGTCTTCTAGCGGCAAGCTCCTACAATGAGCAGTTCTTC CSASLLAASSYNEQFF
many TRBJ2-5 TRBD1 TRBV5-1 TGCGCCAGCAGCTTGGGGGGGGACAGGTATCCCCAAGAGACCCAGTACTTC CASSLGGDRYPQETQYF
many TRBJ2-5 . TRBV14 TGTGCCAGCAGCCAAACCATGGCCCAAGAGACCCAGTACTTC CASSQTMAQETQYF
once TRBJ1-2 . TRBV6-5 TGTGCCAGCGAGTCTAACTATGGCTACACCTTC CASESNYGYTF
many TRBJ1-1 . TRBV10-3 TGTGCCATCAGCCCGGGGGGAGGGACTGAAGCTTTCTTT CAISPGGGTEAFF
many TRBJ1-1 . TRBV9 TGTGCCAGCAGCGTAGTTCTGGGTACTGAAGCTTTCTTT CASSVVLGTEAFF
many TRBJ1-5 TRBD1 TRBV2 TGTGCCAGCAGTGCCCTTGGGACAGGGACCCCCCGAACGGGGCATCAGCCCCAGCATTTT CASSALGTGTPRTGHQPQHF
many TRBJ2-2 TRBD1 TRBV9 TGTGCCAGCAGCGTTGGGACAGTTCCCGGGGAGCTGTTTTTT CASSVGTVPGELFF
. TRBJ2-3 TRBD2 TRBV11-2 TGTGCCAGCAGCTTTGCTAGCGGGGGGGCAGATACGCAGTATTTT CASSFASGGADTQYF
many TRBJ2-2 TRBD1 TRBV12-3/TRBV12-4 TGTGCCAGCAGTTATGACAGGGGGACGAACACCGGGGAGCTGTTTTTT CASSYDRGTNTGELFF
. TRBJ1-6 . TRBV3-1 TGTGCCAGCAGCCTCCGTATAGGGTCACTCCTCCACTTT CASSLRIGSLLHF
many TRBJ2-7 . TRBV11-3 TGTGCCAGCAGCTTAGGGGGACGGAACTACGAGCAGTACTTC CASSLGGRNYEQYF
many TRBJ2-1 TRBD2 TRBV7-9 TGTGCCAGCAGCTCGGCGGGGGTGGTTGGGCATGAGCAGTTCTTC CASSSAGVVGHEQFF
many TRBJ2-1 TRBD1 TRBV6-4 TGTGCCAGCAGTGACGGGGGACAGGGATCCTACAATGAGCAGTTCTTC CASSDGGQGSYNEQFF
. TRBJ1-4 TRBD1 TRBV12-3/TRBV12-4 TGTGCCAGCAGTTTTTACTCGGGACAGGGTAGAGAAAAACTGTTTTTT CASSFYSGQGREKLFF
many TRBJ1-5 TRBD1 TRBV24-1 TGTGCCACCAGTGATTTGTGGACAGGGAGAAATCAGCCCCAGCATTTT CATSDLWTGRNQPQHF